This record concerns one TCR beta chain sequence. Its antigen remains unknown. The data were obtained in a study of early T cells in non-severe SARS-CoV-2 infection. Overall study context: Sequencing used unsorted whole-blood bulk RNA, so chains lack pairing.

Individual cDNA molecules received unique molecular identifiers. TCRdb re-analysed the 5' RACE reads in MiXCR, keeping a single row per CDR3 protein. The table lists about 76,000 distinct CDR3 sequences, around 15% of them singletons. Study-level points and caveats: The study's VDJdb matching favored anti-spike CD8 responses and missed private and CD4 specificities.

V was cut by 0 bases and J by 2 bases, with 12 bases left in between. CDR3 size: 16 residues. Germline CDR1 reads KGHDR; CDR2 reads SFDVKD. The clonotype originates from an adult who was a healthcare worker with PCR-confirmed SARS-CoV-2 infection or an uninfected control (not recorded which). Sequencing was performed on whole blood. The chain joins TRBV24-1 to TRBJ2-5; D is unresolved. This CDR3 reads CATSDLNVRQQETQYF. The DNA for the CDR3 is TGTGCCACCAGTGATTTGAATGTTCGGCAGCAAGAGACCCAGTACTTC.